One T cell receptor (beta chain) is described in this entry. Time point denoted: after neoadjuvant nivolumab, at surgical resection. CDR1 and CDR2 (germline): SGHRS, YFSETQ. This CDR3 has 16 residues. With 1 base clipped from V and 5 bases from J, the junction kept 10 bases outside the gene matches. The data belong to a study of neoadjuvant anti-PD-1 for oral cavity cancer. As for the study in general: Patients without progression received a fourth nivolumab dose around day 43, then surgical resection on days 50-56.

The assay was immunoSEQ multiplex PCR, and TCRdb's table has in-frame clones only and misses some. The sample holds over 11,000 clones, over 70% seen once. The chain recombines TRBV5-1 with TRBJ2-3; 7 positions match TRBD1. The TCR was taken from a person aged 35-80 years with oral cavity squamous cell carcinoma. The material was PBMCs, obtained after nivolumab (anti-PD-1) treatment. DNA for the CDR3: TGCGCCAGCAGCTTGTCTGAGGGGGCAGTGAAAGATACGCAGTATTTT. It encodes CASSLSEGAVKDTQYF.